This paragraph reports one T cell receptor (beta chain). Its target is unknown. This sample was taken from a study of long-term antiretroviral therapy in people with HIV. Notes on the study in general: HIV repertoires had narrower CDR3 length ranges than controls.

Participants who had HIV were, without exception, treated in the United States. Until DNA extraction, the samples held between about 0.9-10 million cryopreserved PBMC. Germline loops: CDR1 SGHTS, CDR2 YDEGEE. Trimming shortened V by 5 bases and J by 2 bases, and 13 bases separated the two germline ends. The CDR3 runs to 14 residues. It was version v3.0 of the immunoSEQ assay that was run at survey level. Measured with immunoSEQ multiplex PCR; TCRdb has only the in-frame clones, and not every one. The profile covers approximately 35,000 clones, with about 96% appearing a single time and approximately 3% taken by the ten largest.

The sequenced sample was unsorted PBMCs, obtained 6.9 years after starting antiretroviral therapy. This clonotype was sampled from a man aged 30 to 45 with HIV. V is TRBV5-8 and J is TRBJ2-5; D assignment may be TRBD1 or TRBD2 (6 bases each). The CDR3 nucleotides are TGTGCCAGCAGGCCGAAGGGGGGACAAGAGACCCAGTACTTC. Amino acid sequence: CASRPKGGQETQYF.